Following are 27 T cell receptor beta chains from one sample sequenced in a study of blood T cell repertoires in COVID-19. Generated by immunoSEQ multiplex PCR, the TCRdb table keeps only in-frame clones and is missing some. Of more than 50,000 clones in the sample, about 74% are singletons; the top ten hold 28%. The sample was peripheral blood. Receptors originate from a woman older than 75 with acute or convalescent COVID-19.

This clone showed up just a few times. This chain connects TRBV5-1 to TRBJ1-5; D might be TRBD1 (6 bases). Germline CDR1 reads SGHRS; CDR2 reads YFSETQ. CDR3 size: 15 residues. Trimming pared 4 bases from V and 0 bases from J, leaving 11 bases between. The CDR3 is CASSTAGDSNQPQHF. CDR3 nucleotide sequence: TGCGCCAGCAGCACGGCAGGGGATAGCAATCAGCCCCAGCATTTT.

In this sample, this clone turned up once. This chain links TRBV12-3 or TRBV12-4 with TRBJ1-5, with TRBD1 matching 9 bases. The length of the CDR3 is 13 residues. Losses at the gene ends were 7 bases for V and 6 bases for J; bases not matched to a gene: 4. The CDR3 here is CASKTGGPQPQHF. CDR3 DNA sequence: TGTGCCAGCAAAACAGGGGGCCCTCAGCCCCAGCATTTT.

Written as DNA, the CDR3 is TGCGCCAGCAGTGTGAGCGGGCAGGTAGAAGAAAAACTGTTTTTT. The encoded protein is CASSVSGQVEEKLFF. The chain uses TRBV10-2 and TRBJ1-4; no clear D. Germline V CDR1 and CDR2: WSHSY, SAAADI. Trimming removed 4 bases from V and 8 bases from J, with 17 bases in between. CDR3 length equals 15 residues.

The chain recombines TRBV7-2 with TRBJ1-2, with TRBD1 matching over 9 bases. This CDR3 has 14 amino acids. V gave up 5 bases and J gave up 1 base; unmatched junction bases: 2. Germline CDR1 reads SGHTA; CDR2 reads FQGNSA. DNA for the CDR3: TGTGCCAGCAGCCGGGACAGGGATAACTATGGCTACACCTTC. This codes for CASSRDRDNYGYTF.

The chain employs TRBV19 and TRBJ2-2, with 10 positions matching TRBD2. The J segment lost 7 bases and the V segment lost 10 bases, leaving 6 bases of the junction unmatched. The CDR3 has 13 amino acids. CDR1 LNHDA and CDR2 SQIVND come from the germline V gene (reference sequence). The CDR3 sequence: CATSGSNIGELFF. The DNA of the CDR3 is TGTGCCACTAGCGGGAGTAATATCGGGGAGCTGTTTTTT.

The V call is TRBV18, the J call TRBJ2-7; perhaps TRBD1 as D (5 bases). The V gene's germline CDR1 is KGHSH and CDR2 LQKENI. This CDR3 has 15 residues. Between the trimmed V and J ends, which lost 1 base and 6 bases, there was a span of 16 bases. The CDR3 DNA is TGTGCCAGCTCACCACGTGGCAGGGCTTACGGCGAGCAGTACTTC. Its protein is CASSPRGRAYGEQYF.

This clone is a singleton in its sample. The chain carries TRBV28 and TRBJ1-5, with 7 bases that match TRBD1. The CDR3 sequence is 13 residues long. V shed 7 bases, J shed 6 bases, and the junction held 6 bases outside the gene matches. Germline V gives CDR1 MDHEN, CDR2 SYDVKM. The CDR3 region has the DNA TGTGCCAGCACCGAAAGGGGGCCTCAGCCCCAGCATTTT. This translates into CASTERGPQPQHF.

The chain is built from TRBV27 and TRBJ2-3; 14 nucleotides match TRBD2. Per the germline V gene, CDR1 is MNHEY and CDR2 is SMNVEV (reference sequence). V was pared by 6 bases and J by 6 bases, with 5 bases of the junction left unmatched. The CDR3 has 15 amino acids. CDR3 amino acids: CASSDGTSGSDTQYF. CDR3 nucleotides: TGTGCCAGCAGCGACGGGACTAGCGGGAGTGATACGCAGTATTTT.

The chain recombines TRBV28 with TRBJ2-3; tentative D call: TRBD2 (6 bases). Between the trimmed V and J ends, which lost 8 bases and 1 base, there was a span of 13 bases. The CDR3 totals 14 residues. In germline, CDR1 is MDHEN, CDR2 SYDVKM. The CDR3 DNA reads as TGTGCCAGCCTCCGTCCGGGGGGCACAGATACGCAGTATTTT. This gives the protein CASLRPGGTDTQYF. The full variable domain, in which reference TRBV28 and TRBJ2-3 provide the parts outside the CDR3, is DVKVTQSSRYLVKRTGEKVFLECVQDMDHENMFWYRQDPGLGLRLIYFSYDVKMKEKGDIPEGYSVSREKKERFSLILESASTNQTSMYLCASLRPGGTDTQYFGPGTRLTVL.

The CDR3: CASSQGQGAGANVLTF. The CDR3 DNA follows: TGTGCCAGCAGCCAAGGACAGGGGGCTGGGGCCAACGTCCTGACTTTC. The gene calls are TRBV4-2 and TRBJ2-6, with 9 bases aligning to TRBD1. V shed 1 base and J 2 bases; nucleotides not matched to a gene: 0. The CDR3 extends over 16 amino acids. CDR1 LGHNA and CDR2 YNFKEQ come from the germline V gene.

A few counts support this clone. V is TRBV7-2 and J is TRBJ2-5; the match to TRBD1 covers 8 bases. Trimming took 4 bases from V and 5 from J; bases not matched to a gene: 12. CDR3 length equals 16 residues. Germline V gene data show CDR1 as SGHTA and CDR2 as FQGNSA. CDR3 coding DNA: TGTGCCAGCAGCTCCGGGACACAGGGGGTAGGGGAGACCCAGTACTTC. Encoded protein: CASSSGTQGVGETQYF.

The chain couples TRBV5-5 to TRBJ1-6; D gene ambiguous. V lost 1 base, J lost 11 bases, and 10 bases lay in between. This CDR3 spans 13 amino acids. Germline V CDR1 and CDR2: SGHKS, YYEKEE (reference sequence). The CDR3 sequence is CASSLTSDTPLHF. The CDR3 DNA follows: TGTGCCAGCAGCTTGACTAGTGATACACCCCTCCACTTT.

V and J are TRBV12-3 or TRBV12-4 and TRBJ2-7; D perhaps matches TRBD2 (5 bases). CDR3 size: 13 residues. The V and J ends lost 5 bases and 3 bases respectively, with 11 bases between them. The CDR3 sequence: CASSEGGGYEQYF. CDR3 sequence (DNA): TGTGCCAGCAGTGAAGGCGGAGGCTACGAGCAGTACTTC.

This chain joins TRBV7-6 and TRBJ1-1; D is ambiguous. The germline CDR1 and CDR2 sequences are SGHVS and FNYEAQ. Between the trimmed V and J ends, which lost 7 bases and 4 bases, there was a span of 16 bases. The CDR3 sequence is 14 residues long. The CDR3 nucleotides are TGTGCCAGCAATCCACTTTCTTCAGGCACTGAAGCTTTCTTT. It codes for CASNPLSSGTEAFF.

This chain links TRBV7-3 with TRBJ2-1, with no clear D. Germline-derived CDR1 and CDR2 are SGHTA and FQGTGA. V dropped 2 bases and J dropped 2 bases, with 4 bases sitting between them. This CDR3 has 13 amino acids. The CDR3 loop is CASSLSTYNEQFF. CDR3 in DNA: TGTGCCAGCAGCTTATCCACCTACAATGAGCAGTTCTTC.

The chain employs TRBV28 and TRBJ1-2; the D gene is possibly TRBD1 (5 bases). Germline CDR1 MDHEN, CDR2 SYDVKM. The CDR3 has 13 residues. CDR3 in DNA: TGTGCGGCGGGGCCACCATTGGGCTATGGCTACACCTTC. Its translation: CAAGPPLGYGYTF.

The rearrangement links TRBV18 to TRBJ2-2; D gene unclear. The CDR3 covers 13 residues. Germline CDR1 and CDR2: KGHSH and LQKENI. V gave up 4 bases and J gave up 6 bases, with 9 bases separating them. The CDR3, as DNA: TGTGCCAGCTCACGGGCAGACCCCGGGGAGCTGTTTTTT. This encodes CASSRADPGELFF.

V usage is TRBV9 and J usage is TRBJ2-1, with D perhaps TRBD2 (5 bases). The germline gives CDR1 SGDLS, CDR2 YYNGEE. Trimming removed 4 bases at V and 5 bases at J, with 10 bases between. The CDR3 sequence is 13 residues long. CDR3 in amino acids: CASSPGKDNEQFF. The CDR3 DNA is TGTGCCAGCAGCCCCGGGAAGGACAATGAGCAGTTCTTC.

The rearrangement links TRBV12-5 to TRBJ1-3; tentative D call: TRBD1 (5 bases). CDR3 size: 22 residues. The V end was cut by 5 bases, the J end by 5 bases, with 37 bases between. CDR1 is LGHNT and CDR2 is FRNRAP in the germline V gene. The CDR3 here is CASGTTHSTSIVGTTRRNTIYF. Written as DNA, the CDR3 is TGTGCTAGTGGTACCACCCACAGCACTAGTATTGTGGGGACTACCCGGCGAAACACCATATATTTT.

The rearrangement uses TRBV5-1 and TRBJ2-1, with 8 bases that match TRBD2. With V trimmed by 1 base and J by 10 bases, 7 bases remained unmatched. This CDR3 comprises 14 residues. Germline CDR1 is SGHRS and CDR2 is YFSETQ. The CDR3 spells CASSLTSGALEQFF. The CDR3 DNA sequence: TGCGCCAGCAGCTTGACTAGCGGAGCGCTGGAGCAGTTCTTC.

J is TRBJ1-1 and V is TRBV30; 7 positions match TRBD1. The CDR3 runs 15 residues. The V gene's germline CDR1 is GTSNPN and CDR2 SVGIG (reference sequence). The V and J ends lost 3 bases and 0 bases, in that order; junction bases with no gene match: 7. The CDR3 sequence is CAWSRAGQMNTEAFF. CDR3 in DNA: TGTGCCTGGAGCCGGGCGGGACAGATGAACACTGAAGCTTTCTTT.

This chain joins TRBV3-1 (or the pseudogene TRBV3-2) and TRBJ1-1; perhaps TRBD1 as D (5 bases). The CDR3 has 14 residues. In germline, CDR1 is LGHDT, CDR2 YNNKEL (reference sequence). Trimming shortened V by 3 bases and J by 4 bases, and 12 bases separated the two germline ends. CDR3 residues: CASSQGLRGTEAFF. CDR3 sequence (DNA): TGTGCCAGCAGCCAGGGACTCCGGGGCACTGAAGCTTTCTTT.

The chain has TRBV6-6 and TRBJ2-2; 9 nucleotides match TRBD2. The CDR3 totals 16 residues. With 4 bases clipped from V and 5 bases from J, the junction kept 8 bases outside the gene matches. Germline V lookup: CDR1 MNHNY, CDR2 SVGAGI (reference sequence). CDR3 amino acids: CASSSWGLAGTGELFF. The CDR3 DNA sequence: TGTGCCAGCAGTTCTTGGGGACTAGCAGGTACCGGGGAGCTGTTTTTT.

J is TRBJ2-1 and V is TRBV7-2; TRBD2 aligns across 8 bases. The germline V gene encodes CDR1 SGHTA and CDR2 FQGNSA. This CDR3 has 17 residues. V lost 1 base and J lost 6; bases outside the gene matches: 11. The chain's CDR3 is CASSLGWGLDPINEQFF. CDR3 DNA: TGTGCCAGCAGCTTAGGGTGGGGACTAGACCCGATCAATGAGCAGTTCTTC.

This clone was seen only once. The chain joins TRBV2 to TRBJ2-2; 8 bases line up with TRBD2. Germline loops: CDR1 SNHLY, CDR2 FYNNEI. The CDR3 runs to 14 residues. V lost 6 bases and J lost 7; bases outside the gene matches: 7. In nucleotides, the CDR3 is TGTGCCAGCAGCGGCATGCGGGAGGTCGGGGAGCTGTTTTTT. This sequence encodes CASSGMREVGELFF.

The chain links TRBV30 to TRBJ2-3, with 9 positions matching TRBD2. Germline CDR1 GTSNPN, CDR2 SVGIG (reference sequence). The CDR3 extends over 15 amino acids. The J segment lost 5 bases and the V segment lost 3 bases, leaving 9 bases of the junction unmatched. CDR3 sequence (DNA): TGTGCCTGGAGGGGGGGACTAGCACCGGTAGATACGCAGTATTTT. As protein: CAWRGGLAPVDTQYF.

The rearrangement uses TRBV11-2 and TRBJ1-5; 10 bases fit TRBD1. Germline values: CDR1 SGHAT, CDR2 FQNNGV. After removal of 4 bases from V and 0 bases from J, the junction contained 12 bases not matched to a gene. The CDR3 contains 19 residues. CDR3 DNA sequence: TGTGCCAGCAGCTCCGGACAGGGGGTCCAAACTTATAGCAATCAGCCCCAGCATTTT. Protein sequence: CASSSGQGVQTYSNQPQHF.